This T cell receptor beta chain stems from a study of T cell responses to AZD1222 COVID-19 vaccine. Study in general: Researchers grouped second doses given at about 4 or about 12 weeks into one pool. The study's findings and limits: Vaccine-associated CD4 TCRs spanned spike, dominant at 160-218 and 743-854. A mostly white British donor set with more females was recruited, and clonal diversity was possibly underestimated. Repertoires were obtained only post-peak T cell response.

V was clipped by 3 bases and J by 1 base; unmatched bases: 5. The CDR3 totals 16 residues. Germline CDR1 and CDR2: KGHSH and LQKENI. TCRdb's copy holds only in-frame clones and misses some; the assay was immunoSEQ multiplex PCR. The sample lists 150,000 or so clones, roughly 92% occurring once. As regards this clone: Its antigen is undetermined.

The chain has TRBV18 and TRBJ1-1; 10 bases map to TRBD1. This TCR derives from an adult in good health. The sample consisted of peripheral blood, taken on day 0 of AZD1222 vaccination. For the CDR3, the DNA is TGTGCCAGCTCACCTCGACAGGGGGCATCGAACACTGAAGCTTTCTTT. Encoded protein: CASSPRQGASNTEAFF. The whole variable domain, remainder taken from reference TRBV18 and TRBJ1-1, is NAGVMQNPRHLVRRRGQEARLRCSPMKGHSHVYWYRQLPEEGLKFMVYLQKENIIDESGMPKERFSAEFPKEGPSILRIQQVVRGDSAAYFCASSPRQGASNTEAFFGQGTRLTVV.